This T cell receptor (beta chain) emerged from a study of T cell responses to AZD1222 COVID-19 vaccine. As regards this clone: No antigen is known for it.

TCRdb keeps only in-frame clones here, not all; method: immunoSEQ multiplex PCR. The sample records 250,000 to 300,000 clones, 90% to 95% being singletons. Study-wide results and limits: After the peak T cell response, and only then, were repertoires sampled. When two AZD1222 doses had been given, Spike-specific TCR breadth and depth rose. It was only 6 or 7 AZD1222 recipients who were seropositive at baseline.

The CDR3 totals 14 residues. The germline V gene encodes CDR1 LGHDT and CDR2 YNNKEL (reference sequence). The V gene lost 2 bases and the J gene lost 9 bases, with 13 bases spanning the gap. The chain couples TRBV3-1 (or the pseudogene TRBV3-2) to TRBJ2-2, with D perhaps TRBD1 (6 bases). The source was peripheral blood, collected 28 days after the second AZD1222 dose. The receptor's source is an adult who received the AZD1222 COVID-19 vaccine. The CDR3 sequence is CASSQTGTSRELFF. CDR3 DNA: TGTGCCAGCAGCCAAACAGGGACGAGCAGGGAGCTGTTTTTT.